This T cell receptor (beta chain) was sequenced in a study of shared clonotypes between healthy human individuals (dated by TCRdb to the early 2020s). About the investigation overall: A few men and two women, aged 18 to 49 years, made up the cohort. For each donor, three plates each were used for CD4 naive and CD4 memory, two plates were used for CD8 naive, and one plate was used for CD8 memory. Blood TCR repertoires of about five healthy adults were deeply sequenced to estimate repertoire size and the extent of clonotype sharing between individuals. To increase sequencing depth and limit assay-specific biases, different laboratories used diverse techniques to prepare libraries and sequence TCR repertoires. Leukapheresis yielded between about 0.9 and 9.5 billion PBMCs per donor.

A word on this clone: Which antigen it targets is not known. Per-base qualities were not stored, and no clone one base away is much larger.

TCR CDR3 regions were amplified from genomic DNA by multiplex PCR using the deep immunoSEQ assay. Extracted genomic DNA from each cell subset was spread evenly across all wells of several immunoSEQ 96-well plates, with each plate serving as a replicate. For sorted subsets, each replicate PCR was loaded with about 0.2 ug genomic DNA, equivalent to some 27,000 T cell genomes. Purified libraries were measured with a Qubit 3.0 fluorometer, size-checked on a Bioanalyzer 2100, and measured again with the KAPA Library Quantification kit. A separate single-read 150-cycle Illumina NextSeq 550 flow cell was used to sequence each immunoSEQ 96-well plate. As for the authors' bioinformatics: Because the immunoSEQ output included only junctional sequences and no quality scores, the filtering could not be the same as the filtering used for full-length reads. Sequences were annotated with PyIR, a Python wrapper for IgBLAST v1.9, using IMGT germline references to assign V/J genes and CDR3. Reads were filtered out if the reads had weak V/J assignments (E-value above 1e-6), no CDR3, stop codons, out-of-frame junctions, or ambiguous translated residues. A V3J clonotype was defined by an identical inferred V gene, J gene, and CDR3 amino acid sequence. To compute the percentage overlap between repertoires, the number of shared unique clonotypes was divided by the size of the smaller repertoire. Repertoire richness was assessed with RTK rarefaction, the Chao1 estimator, and Recon v2.1 estimates of unobserved clonotypes. For all TCRbeta clonotypes obtained by the gDNA method from a handful of donors, generation probabilities were computed with OLGA. Drawn from immuneACCESS, this table holds only the in-frame rearrangements with V and J called that TCRdb kept. Clones are partly lost; checked studies trace under half to an unresolved V gene and leave the rest unexplained. The V and J calls and clone size are taken from that table; D and trimming were inferred from the DNA. The sample yields just over 2,000,000 clones; roughly 96% were counted once. Of the sample, 0.1% to 0.15% falls within the top ten clones.

The donors were healthy, HIV-negative adults with no recently reported acute infections or vaccinations. All donors were Caucasian adults living in Nashville, Tennessee, USA. CD4+ T cells were enriched by magnetic negative selection; naive cells were then positively selected on CD45RA, and the negative fraction formed the memory subset. After blood collection by leukapheresis, PBMCs were isolated using Ficoll-Histopaque density gradient centrifugation and then cryopreserved in the vapor phase of liquid nitrogen. Analytical flow cytometry was used to check the purity and quantity of every magnetically sorted T cell population. Genomic DNA was isolated from each sorted fraction and quantified by UV absorbance on a Nanodrop 2000c. The cysteine opens and the phenylalanine closes a CDR3 of 15 amino acids. Kept here is only the CDR3 DNA, which spans 45 bases and is read in frame from base 1. V lost 0 bases and J lost 8 bases; the stretch between them is 14 bases long. CDR1 and CDR2 are drawn from the germline V gene: MGHRA, YSYEKL.

Study-level results and caveats: Across a handful of donors, 5% to 6% of naive CD4, roughly 3.4% of naive CD8, approximately 2.5% of memory CD4, and approximately 0.42% of memory CD8 clonotypes were shared. The small number of donors limited the genetic and exposure-history diversity represented. Naive subsets generally had larger estimated clonotype richness than memory subsets. Sampling was restricted to blood, and TCR repertoires in tissue are likely to differ from TCR repertoires in blood. Incomplete sequencing was indicated by rarefaction of sorted-subset datasets, despite the large sequencing depth. Based on pairwise subsampling, the degree of clonotype sharing among donors was expected to be affected by sequencing depth. Compared with non-shared clonotypes, clonotypes shared by all four sorted-subset donors had higher generation probabilities.

This TCR came from a man between 18 and 29 years old in good health. The chain links TRBV4-1 with TRBJ2-1; the D segment could be TRBD2, given 8 matching bases. Sequencing input: naive CD4+ T cells sorted from blood. What the cell subset or site label conveys for this sample: CD45RA+ positively selected. The CDR3 in this case is CASSQEVGRGHEQFF. At the DNA level, the sequence is TGCGCCAGCAGCCAAGAAGTCGGGAGGGGGCATGAGCAGTTCTTC.